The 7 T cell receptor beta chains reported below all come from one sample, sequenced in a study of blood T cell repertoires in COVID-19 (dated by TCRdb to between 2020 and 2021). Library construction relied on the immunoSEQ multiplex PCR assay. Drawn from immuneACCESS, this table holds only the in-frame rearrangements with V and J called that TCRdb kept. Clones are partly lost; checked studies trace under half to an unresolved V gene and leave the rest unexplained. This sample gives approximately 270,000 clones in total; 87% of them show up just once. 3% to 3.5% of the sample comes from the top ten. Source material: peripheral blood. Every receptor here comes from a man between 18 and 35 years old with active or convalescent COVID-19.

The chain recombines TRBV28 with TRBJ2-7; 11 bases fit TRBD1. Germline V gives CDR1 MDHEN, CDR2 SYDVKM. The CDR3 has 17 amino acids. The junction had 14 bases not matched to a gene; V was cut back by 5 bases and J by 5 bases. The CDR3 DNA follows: TGTGCCAGCAGTGGACAGGGGGCAGGGACTGAGAAGAACGAGCAGTACTTC. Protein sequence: CASSGQGAGTEKNEQYF.

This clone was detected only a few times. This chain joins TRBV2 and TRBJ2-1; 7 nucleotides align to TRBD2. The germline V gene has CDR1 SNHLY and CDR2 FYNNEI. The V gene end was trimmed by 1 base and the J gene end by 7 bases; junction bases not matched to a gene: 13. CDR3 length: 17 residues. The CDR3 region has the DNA TGTGCCAGCAGTGAAGTAGGCCCCGCGGGAGAAGGGAATGAGCAGTTCTTC. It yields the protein CASSEVGPAGEGNEQFF. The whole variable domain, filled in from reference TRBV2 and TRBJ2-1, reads EPEVTQTPSHQVTQMGQEVILRCVPISNHLYFYWYRQILGQKVEFLVSFYNNEISEKSEIFDDQFSVERPDGSNFTLKIRSTKLEDSAMYFCASSEVGPAGEGNEQFFGPGTRLTVL.

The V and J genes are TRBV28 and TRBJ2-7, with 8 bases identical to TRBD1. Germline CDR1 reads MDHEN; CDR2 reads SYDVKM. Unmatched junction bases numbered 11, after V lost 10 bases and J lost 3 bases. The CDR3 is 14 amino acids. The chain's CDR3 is CATATDRAHYEQYF. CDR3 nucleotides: TGTGCCACCGCTACGGACAGGGCTCACTACGAGCAGTACTTC.

The CDR3 sequence: CASSLGDRDQETQYF. CDR3 nucleotide sequence: TGCGCCAGCAGCTTGGGGGACAGGGACCAAGAGACCCAGTACTTC. The rearrangement links TRBV5-1 to TRBJ2-5; 9 nucleotides line up with TRBD1. V shed 0 bases and J 0 bases; nucleotides not matched to a gene: 0. Germline V gene sequence: CDR1 SGHRS, CDR2 YFSETQ. CDR3 length: 15 amino acids.

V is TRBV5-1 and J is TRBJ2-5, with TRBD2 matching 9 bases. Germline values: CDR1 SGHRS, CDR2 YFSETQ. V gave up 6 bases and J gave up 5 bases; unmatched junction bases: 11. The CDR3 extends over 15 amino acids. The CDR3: CASTSAGGVAETQYF. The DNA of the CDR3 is TGCGCCAGCACGAGTGCGGGAGGGGTGGCTGAGACCCAGTACTTC.

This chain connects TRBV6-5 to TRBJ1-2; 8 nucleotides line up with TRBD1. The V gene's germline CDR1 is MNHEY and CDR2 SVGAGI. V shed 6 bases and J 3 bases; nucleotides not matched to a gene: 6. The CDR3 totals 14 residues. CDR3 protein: CASRNTGGHYGYTF. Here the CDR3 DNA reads TGTGCCAGCAGGAATACAGGGGGACACTATGGCTACACCTTC.

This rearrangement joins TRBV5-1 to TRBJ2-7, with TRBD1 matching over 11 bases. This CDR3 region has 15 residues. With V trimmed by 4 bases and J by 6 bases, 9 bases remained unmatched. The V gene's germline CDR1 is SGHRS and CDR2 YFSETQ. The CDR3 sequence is CASSRTGQGGAEQYF. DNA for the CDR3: TGCGCCAGCAGCCGTACGGGACAGGGGGGTGCCGAGCAGTACTTC. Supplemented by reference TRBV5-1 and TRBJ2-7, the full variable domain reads KAGVTQTPRYLIKTRGQQVTLSCSPISGHRSVSWYQQTPGQGLQFLFEYFSETQRNKGNFPGRFSGRQFSNSRSEMNVSTLELGDSALYLCASSRTGQGGAEQYFGPGTRLTVT.